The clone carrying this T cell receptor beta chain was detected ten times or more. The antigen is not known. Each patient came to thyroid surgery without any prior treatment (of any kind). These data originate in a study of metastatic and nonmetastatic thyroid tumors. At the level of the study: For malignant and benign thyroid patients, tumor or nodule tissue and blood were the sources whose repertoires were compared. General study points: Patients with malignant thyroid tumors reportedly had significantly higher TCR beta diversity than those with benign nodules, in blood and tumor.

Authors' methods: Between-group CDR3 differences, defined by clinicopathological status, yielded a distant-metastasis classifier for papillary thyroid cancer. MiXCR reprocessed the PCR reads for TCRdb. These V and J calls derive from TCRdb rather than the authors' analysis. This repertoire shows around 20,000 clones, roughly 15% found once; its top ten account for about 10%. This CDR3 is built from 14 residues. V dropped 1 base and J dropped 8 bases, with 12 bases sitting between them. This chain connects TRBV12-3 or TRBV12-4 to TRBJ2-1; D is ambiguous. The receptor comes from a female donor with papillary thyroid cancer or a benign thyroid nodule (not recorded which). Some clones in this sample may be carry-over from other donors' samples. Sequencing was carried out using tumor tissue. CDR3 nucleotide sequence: TGTGCCAGCAGTTTAGATGGCGCCTTGGATGAGCAGTTCTTC. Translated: CASSLDGALDEQFF.